The clone carrying this TCR beta chain was counted only a few times. Its antigen is as yet unknown. These data originate in a study of STAT5B mutations in CD4+ large granular lymphocyte leukemia. Germline-derived CDR1 and CDR2 are SGHDN and FVKESK. V lost 6 bases and J 7 bases, leaving 15 bases between the germline ends. The CDR3 consists of 13 residues. Assay used: immunoSEQ multiplex PCR; TCRdb lists only in-frame clones, some missing. The sample yields 32,000 or so clones, approximately 80% seen once. Broader study findings: No patients shared main leukemic clonotypes, though roughly 25% appeared at low frequency elsewhere. Patient CD4-sorted repertoires stayed more clonal than healthy ones after leukemic-clone removal. TRBV06-family usage was enriched in top patient clones (8/27) versus controls (2/35). Without HLA matching, higher CD4+ than CD8+ T-LGLL clonality could reflect small sample size.

This TCR came from a human donor in good health. Sequencing input: CD4+ T cells from blood buffy coats. J is TRBJ1-1 and V is TRBV14; possibly TRBD1 for D (5 bases). DNA of the CDR3: TGTGCCAGCAGTTACAATTGGGGCAGTGAAGCTTTCTTT. It specifies CASSYNWGSEAFF.